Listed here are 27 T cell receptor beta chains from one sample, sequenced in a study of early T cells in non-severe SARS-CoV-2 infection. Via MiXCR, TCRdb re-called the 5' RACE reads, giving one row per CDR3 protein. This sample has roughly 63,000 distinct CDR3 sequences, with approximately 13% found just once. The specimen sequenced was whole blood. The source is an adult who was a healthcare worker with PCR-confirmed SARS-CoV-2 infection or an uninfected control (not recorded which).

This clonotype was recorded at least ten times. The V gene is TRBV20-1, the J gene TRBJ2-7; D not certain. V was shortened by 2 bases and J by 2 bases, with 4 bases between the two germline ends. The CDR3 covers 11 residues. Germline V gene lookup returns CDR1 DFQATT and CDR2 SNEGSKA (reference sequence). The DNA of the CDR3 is TGCAGTGCTAGAAGGACCTACGAGCAGTACTTC. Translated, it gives CSARRTYEQYF.

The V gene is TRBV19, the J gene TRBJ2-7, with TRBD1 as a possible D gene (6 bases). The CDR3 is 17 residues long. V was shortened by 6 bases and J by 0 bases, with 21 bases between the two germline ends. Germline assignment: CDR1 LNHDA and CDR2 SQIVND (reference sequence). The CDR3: CASSRTAPNGGSYEQYF. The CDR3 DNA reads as TGTGCCAGTAGCAGGACAGCTCCAAATGGAGGCTCCTACGAGCAGTACTTC.

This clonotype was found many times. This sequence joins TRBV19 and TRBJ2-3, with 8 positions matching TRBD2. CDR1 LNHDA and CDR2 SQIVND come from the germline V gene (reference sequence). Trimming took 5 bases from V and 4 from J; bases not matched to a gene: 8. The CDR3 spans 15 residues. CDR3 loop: CASSDGGGVADTQYF. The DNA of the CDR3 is TGTGCCAGTAGTGACGGGGGGGGAGTAGCAGATACGCAGTATTTT. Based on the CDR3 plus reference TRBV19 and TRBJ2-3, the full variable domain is DGGITQSPKYLFRKEGQNVTLSCEQNLNHDAMYWYRQDPGQGLRLIYYSQIVNDFQKGDIAEGYSVSREKKESFPLTVTSAQKNPTAFYLCASSDGGGVADTQYFGPGTRLTVL.

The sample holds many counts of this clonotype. Here the CDR3 reads CSAREVLGRGYEQYF. Written as DNA, the CDR3 is TGCAGTGCTAGAGAGGTCCTGGGCAGGGGGTACGAGCAGTACTTC. The V gene is TRBV20-1, the J gene TRBJ2-7; 7 positions agree with TRBD1. V was pared by 0 bases and J by 4 bases, with 9 bases of the junction left unmatched. The CDR3 covers 15 residues. Germline-derived CDR1 and CDR2 are DFQATT and SNEGSKA (reference sequence).

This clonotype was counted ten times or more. CDR3 protein: CASSLGTTYNEQFF. CDR3 bases: TGTGCCAGCAGCCTCGGGACTACCTACAATGAGCAGTTCTTC. The gene calls are TRBV3-1 and TRBJ2-1; 7 positions match TRBD2. V trimming: 4 bases; J trimming: 2 bases; junction bases outside the gene matches: 2. CDR1 is LGHDT, CDR2 YNNKEL, per germline (reference sequence). CDR3 length: 14 residues.

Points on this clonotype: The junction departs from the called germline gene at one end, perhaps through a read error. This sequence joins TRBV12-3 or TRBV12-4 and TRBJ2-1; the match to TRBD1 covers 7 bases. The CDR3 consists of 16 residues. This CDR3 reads CASSKGQRSSYNEQSF. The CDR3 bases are TGTGCCAGCAGTAAGGGACAGAGGAGCTCCTACAATGAGCAGTCCTTC.

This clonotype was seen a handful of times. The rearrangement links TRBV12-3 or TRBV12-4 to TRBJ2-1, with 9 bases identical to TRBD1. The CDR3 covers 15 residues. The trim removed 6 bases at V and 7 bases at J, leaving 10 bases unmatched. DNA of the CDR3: TGTGCCAGCAGAACCGGGACAGGGAAGTGGAATGAGCAGTTCTTC. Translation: CASRTGTGKWNEQFF.

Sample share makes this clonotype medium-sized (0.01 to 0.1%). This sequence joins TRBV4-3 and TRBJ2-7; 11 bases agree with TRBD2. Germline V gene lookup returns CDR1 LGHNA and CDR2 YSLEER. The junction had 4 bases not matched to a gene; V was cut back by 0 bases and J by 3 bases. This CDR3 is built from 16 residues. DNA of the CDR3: TGCGCCAGCAGCCAAGATCCGACTAGCGGGGTCTACGAGCAGTACTTC. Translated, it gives CASSQDPTSGVYEQYF.

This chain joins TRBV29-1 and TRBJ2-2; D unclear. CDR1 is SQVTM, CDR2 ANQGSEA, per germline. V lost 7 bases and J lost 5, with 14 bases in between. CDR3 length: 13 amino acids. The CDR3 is CSARRATTGELFF. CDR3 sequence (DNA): TGCAGCGCCCGCCGGGCCACGACCGGGGAGCTGTTTTTT.

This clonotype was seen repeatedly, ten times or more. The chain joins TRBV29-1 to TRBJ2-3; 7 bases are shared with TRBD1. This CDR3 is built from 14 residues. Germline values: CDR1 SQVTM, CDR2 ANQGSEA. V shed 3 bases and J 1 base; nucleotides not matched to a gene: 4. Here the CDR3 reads CSVEGDRRTDTQYF. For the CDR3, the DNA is TGCAGCGTTGAGGGGGACAGACGCACAGATACGCAGTATTTT.

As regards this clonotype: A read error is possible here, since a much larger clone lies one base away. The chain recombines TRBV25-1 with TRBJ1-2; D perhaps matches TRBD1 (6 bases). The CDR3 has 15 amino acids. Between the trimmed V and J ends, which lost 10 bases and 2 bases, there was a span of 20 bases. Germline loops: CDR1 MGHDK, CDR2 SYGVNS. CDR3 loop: CANRATGEKNYGYTF. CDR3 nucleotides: TGTGCCAACAGGGCCACAGGAGAAAAGAACTATGGCTACACCTTC.

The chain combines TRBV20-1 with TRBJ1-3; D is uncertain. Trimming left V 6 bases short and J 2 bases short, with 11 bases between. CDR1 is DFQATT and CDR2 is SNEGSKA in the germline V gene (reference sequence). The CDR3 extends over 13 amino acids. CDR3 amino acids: CSATGATGNTIYF. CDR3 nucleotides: TGCAGTGCAACCGGTGCGACTGGAAACACCATATATTTT.

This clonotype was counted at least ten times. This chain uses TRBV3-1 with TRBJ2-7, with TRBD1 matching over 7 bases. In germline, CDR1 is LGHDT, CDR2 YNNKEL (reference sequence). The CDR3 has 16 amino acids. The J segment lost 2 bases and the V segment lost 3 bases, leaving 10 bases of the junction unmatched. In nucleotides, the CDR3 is TGTGCCAGCAGCCACCTCGGGGACAGACTCGCCTACGAGCAGTACTTC. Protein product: CASSHLGDRLAYEQYF.

The CDR3 region is CSARGSGGITDTQYF. CDR3 in DNA: TGCAGTGCTAGAGGTAGCGGGGGGATCACAGATACGCAGTATTTT. The chain employs TRBV20-1 and TRBJ2-3, with TRBD2 identical over 10 bases. J gave up 2 bases and V 1 base, and 3 bases lay outside the gene matches. CDR3 size: 15 residues. Looked up from germline, CDR1 is DFQATT and CDR2 is SNEGSKA (reference sequence).

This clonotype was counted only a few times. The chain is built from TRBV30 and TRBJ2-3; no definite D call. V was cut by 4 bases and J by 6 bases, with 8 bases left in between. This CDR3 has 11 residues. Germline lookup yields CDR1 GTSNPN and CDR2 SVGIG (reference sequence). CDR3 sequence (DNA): TGTGCCTGGACCCACCAGGATACGCAGTATTTT. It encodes CAWTHQDTQYF.

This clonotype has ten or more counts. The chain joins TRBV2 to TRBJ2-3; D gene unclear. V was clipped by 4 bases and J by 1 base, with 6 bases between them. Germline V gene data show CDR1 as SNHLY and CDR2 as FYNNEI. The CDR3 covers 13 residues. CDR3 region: CASSGQGTDTQYF. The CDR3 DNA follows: TGTGCCAGCAGTGGGCAGGGCACAGATACGCAGTATTTT.

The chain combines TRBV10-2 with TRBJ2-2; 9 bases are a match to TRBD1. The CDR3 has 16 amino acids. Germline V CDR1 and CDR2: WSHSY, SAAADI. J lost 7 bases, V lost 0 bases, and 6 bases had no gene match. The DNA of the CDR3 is TGCGCCAGCAGTGAGTCCGGGACAGGGCTGTTCGGGGAGCTGTTTTTT. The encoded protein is CASSESGTGLFGELFF.

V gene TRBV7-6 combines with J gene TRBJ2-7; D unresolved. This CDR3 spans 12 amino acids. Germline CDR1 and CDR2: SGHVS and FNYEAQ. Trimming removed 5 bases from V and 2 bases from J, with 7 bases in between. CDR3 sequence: CASSHRTYEQYF. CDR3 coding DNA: TGTGCCAGCAGCCACCGGACCTACGAGCAGTACTTC.

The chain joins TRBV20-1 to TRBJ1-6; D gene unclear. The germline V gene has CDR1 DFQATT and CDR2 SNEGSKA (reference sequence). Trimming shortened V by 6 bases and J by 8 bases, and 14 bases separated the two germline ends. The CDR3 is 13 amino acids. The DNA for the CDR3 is TGCAGTGCCATTAACTTCGAGGATTCACCCCTCCACTTT. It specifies CSAINFEDSPLHF.

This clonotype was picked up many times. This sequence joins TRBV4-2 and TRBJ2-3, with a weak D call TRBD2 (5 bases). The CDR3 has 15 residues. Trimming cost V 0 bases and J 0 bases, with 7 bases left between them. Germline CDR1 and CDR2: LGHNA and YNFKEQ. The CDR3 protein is CASSQEWTSTDTQYF. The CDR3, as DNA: TGTGCCAGCAGCCAAGAATGGACTAGCACAGATACGCAGTATTTT.

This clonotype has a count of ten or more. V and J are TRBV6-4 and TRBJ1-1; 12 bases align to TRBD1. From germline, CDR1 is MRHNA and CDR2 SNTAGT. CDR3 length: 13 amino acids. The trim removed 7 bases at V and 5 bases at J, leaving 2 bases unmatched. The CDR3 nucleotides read TGTGCCAGCAAGGGACAGGGGGCGACTGAAGCTTTCTTT. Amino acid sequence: CASKGQGATEAFF.

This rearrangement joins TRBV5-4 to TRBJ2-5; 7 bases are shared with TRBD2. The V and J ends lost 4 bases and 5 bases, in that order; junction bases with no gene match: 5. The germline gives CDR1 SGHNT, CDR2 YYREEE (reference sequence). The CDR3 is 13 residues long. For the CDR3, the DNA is TGTGCCAGCAGCGTTGGGGGAGGGGAGACCCAGTACTTC. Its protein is CASSVGGGETQYF. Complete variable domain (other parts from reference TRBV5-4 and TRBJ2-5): ETGVTQSPTHLIKTRGQQVTLRCSSQSGHNTVSWYQQALGQGPQFIFQYYREEENGRGNFPPRFSGLQFPNYSSELNVNALELDDSALYLCASSVGGGETQYFGPGTRLLVL.

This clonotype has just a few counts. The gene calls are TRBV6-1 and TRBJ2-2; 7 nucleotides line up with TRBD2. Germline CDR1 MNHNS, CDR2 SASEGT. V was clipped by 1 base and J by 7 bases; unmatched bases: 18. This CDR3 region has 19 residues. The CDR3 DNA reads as TGTGCCAGCAGTGAAGTTCGAATAGGAATGGCTAGCGGATACGGGGAGCTGTTTTTT. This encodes CASSEVRIGMASGYGELFF.

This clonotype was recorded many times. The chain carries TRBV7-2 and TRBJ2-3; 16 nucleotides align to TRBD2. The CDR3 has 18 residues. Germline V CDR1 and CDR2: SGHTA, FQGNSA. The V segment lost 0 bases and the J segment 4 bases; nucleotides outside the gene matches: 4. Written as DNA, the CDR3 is TGTGCCAGCAGCTTAGCGCGGGGACTAGCGGGGGGGGCAGATACGCAGTATTTT. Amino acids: CASSLARGLAGGADTQYF.

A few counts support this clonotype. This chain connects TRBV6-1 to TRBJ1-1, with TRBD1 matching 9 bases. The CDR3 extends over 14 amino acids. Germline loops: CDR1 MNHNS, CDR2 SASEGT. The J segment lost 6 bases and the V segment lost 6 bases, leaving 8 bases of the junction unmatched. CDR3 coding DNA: TGTGCCAGCAGCGGGGTGGGACAGGGTGCTGAAGCTTTCTTT. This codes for CASSGVGQGAEAFF.

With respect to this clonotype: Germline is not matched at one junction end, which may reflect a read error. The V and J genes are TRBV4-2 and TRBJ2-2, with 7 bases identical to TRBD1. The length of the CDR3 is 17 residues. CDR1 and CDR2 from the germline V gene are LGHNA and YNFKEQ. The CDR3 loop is CVSSQDGADRATGELFF. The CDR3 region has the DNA TGTGTCAGCAGCCAAGATGGGGCCGACAGGGCTACCGGGGAGCTGTTTTTT.

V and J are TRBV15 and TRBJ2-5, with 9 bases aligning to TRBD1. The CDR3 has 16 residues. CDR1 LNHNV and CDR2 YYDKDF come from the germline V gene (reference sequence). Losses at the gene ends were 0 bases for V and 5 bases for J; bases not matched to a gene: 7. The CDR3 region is CATSREGQGFVETQYF. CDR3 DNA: TGTGCCACCAGCAGAGAGGGACAGGGTTTCGTGGAGACCCAGTACTTC.